Listed here are 5 T cell receptor beta chains from one sample, sequenced in a study of CXCR3-negative and CXCR3-positive naive CD8 T cells. TRB cDNA libraries were made by UMI-labeled 5' RACE. TCRdb reprocessed the 5' RACE reads; each CDR3 protein has one entry and no DNA is given. This sample's clone table lists tens of thousands of distinct CDR3 sequences. The sequencing input was naive CXCR3- CD8+ T cells from blood. Regarding subset: CD45RO-CCR7+CD27+CD95- naive CD8+ T cells lacking CXCR3 (TNR3-). All receptors come from a human donor in good health. Some clones in this sample may be carry-over from other donors' samples.

CDR3 in amino acids: CASSAAVTNTGELFF. J is TRBJ2-2 and V is TRBV6-1; lacking DNA, the TRBD2 call made by TCRdb goes unchecked. Germline CDR1 MNHNS, CDR2 SASEGT. The CDR3 covers 15 residues.

CDR3 loop: CSVEVVTSGSNEQFF. The V call is TRBV29-1, the J call TRBJ2-1; TCRdb proposes TRBD2, but this gene call is untestable without DNA. The V gene's germline CDR1 is SQVTM and CDR2 ANQGSEA. The CDR3 covers 15 residues.

The chain carries TRBV27 and TRBJ2-3. This CDR3 contains 13 residues. From germline, CDR1 is MNHEY and CDR2 SMNVEV (reference sequence). This CDR3 reads CASGWDYTDTQYF.

J is TRBJ1-1 and V is TRBV25-1; TCRdb's D call of TRBD1 is untestable without DNA. There are 16 residues in the CDR3. Germline-derived CDR1 and CDR2 are MGHDK and SYGVNS. CDR3 protein: CASSEYRTGGHMEAFF.

The chain combines TRBV20-1 with TRBJ2-1. The CDR3 runs to 12 residues. Per the germline V gene, CDR1 is DFQATT and CDR2 is SNEGSKA (reference sequence). The CDR3 here is CSARDTVYEQLF.